These T cell receptor beta chains were read from a single sample in a study of shared clonotypes between healthy human individuals. Only in-frame clones appear in the TCRdb table, and some are missing; sequencing was by immunoSEQ multiplex PCR. Of 2 million to 2.5 million clones in the sample, 90% to 97% were seen once. Sequencing was carried out using naive CD4+ T cells sorted from blood. The receptors shown here come from a man between 18 and 35 years old in good health. The CDR3 runs from the conserved cysteine through the conserved F or W. A D gene is named only where the DNA matches it firmly. Not all rows give a size; the values are once, few, many and, for expanded clones, a class.

>TRBJ1-5|TRBV10-2|-|-
CASTRQGGQPQHF
TGCGCCAGCACCCGGCAGGGAGGTCAGCCCCAGCATTTT
>TRBJ2-3|TRBV5-4|TRBD2|-
CASSKTSGGTDTQYF
TGTGCCAGCAGCAAGACTAGCGGGGGAACAGATACGCAGTATTTT
>TRBJ2-4|TRBV30|TRBD2|-
CAWSVLDTGGIQYF
TGTGCCTGGAGTGTACTCGACACGGGGGGCATTCAGTACTTC
>TRBJ1-1|TRBV7-9|-|-
CASSLVGIQGYHTEAFF
TGTGCCAGCAGCTTAGTAGGCATTCAGGGTTATCACACTGAAGCTTTCTTT
>TRBJ2-1|TRBV18|TRBD2|-
CASSEGLAGVDEQFF
TGTGCCAGCTCTGAAGGACTAGCGGGAGTGGATGAGCAGTTCTTC
>TRBJ1-1|TRBV5-1|-|-
CASSWGDTEAFF
TGCGCCAGCAGTTGGGGTGACACTGAAGCTTTCTTT
>TRBJ2-2|TRBV5-1|-|-
CASSLKGTSTGELFF
TGCGCCAGCAGCTTAAAGGGGACGTCTACCGGGGAGCTGTTTTTT
>TRBJ2-6|TRBV5-6|-|-
CASSVGQPISGANVLTF
TGTGCCAGCAGCGTCGGGCAGCCGATCTCTGGGGCCAACGTCCTGACTTTC
>TRBJ1-2|TRBV23-1|-|-
CATLCRYDPIYGYTF
TGCGCCACCCTCTGCCGATACGATCCCATCTATGGCTACACCTTC
>TRBJ2-3|TRBV2|-|once
CASSVTGATGGDTQYF
TGTGCCAGCAGTGTTACAGGGGCGACGGGAGGAGATACGCAGTATTTT
>TRBJ1-3|TRBV9|TRBD1|-
CASSVGTGSSGNTIYF
TGTGCCAGCAGCGTCGGGACAGGGAGCTCTGGAAACACCATATATTTT
>TRBJ1-1|TRBV5-4|TRBD1|-
CASSAGSRTGSNTEAFF
TGTGCCAGCAGCGCCGGAAGCCGGACAGGGTCGAACACTGAAGCTTTCTTT
>TRBJ1-4|TRBV5-1|-|-
CASSLAGAREKLFF
TGCGCCAGCAGCTTGGCAGGGGCTAGGGAAAAACTGTTTTTT
>TRBJ2-3|TRBV10-2|-|-
CASEGADPGTDTQYF
TGCGCCAGCGAAGGGGCGGACCCGGGCACAGATACGCAGTATTTT
>TRBJ1-2|TRBV5-6|TRBD1|-
CASQGDLNYGYTF
TGTGCCAGTCAGGGGGACCTTAACTATGGCTACACCTTC
>TRBJ2-7|TRBV30|-|-
CAWSVGGSAREQYF
TGTGCCTGGAGTGTGGGGGGCTCTGCCCGCGAGCAGTACTTC
>TRBJ2-3|TRBV10-3|-|once
CAISDGGLSADTQYF
TGTGCCATCAGTGACGGTGGGTTGTCGGCAGATACGCAGTATTTT
>TRBJ2-3|TRBV6-1|-|-
CASSDLRSTQYF
TGTGCCAGCAGTGATCTACGAAGTACGCAGTATTTT
>TRBJ2-7|TRBV2|-|once
CASSRTLVSEQYF
TGTGCCAGCAGTAGGACACTGGTATCCGAGCAGTACTTC